The present T cell receptor (beta chain) was sequenced within a study of cytomegalovirus exposure and HLA in healthy donors. Unrecorded immune exposure was likely among donors, who were nominally healthy when sampled. Primers: 60 Vbeta forward and 13 Jbeta reverse. Data came from immunoSEQ multiplex PCR; TCRdb stores just in-frame clones and leaves some out. The table lists hundreds of thousands of clones, roughly 81% of them singletons. Germline V gene data show CDR1 as MGHRA and CDR2 as YSYEKL. This CDR3 has 14 amino acids. After removal of 5 bases from V and 2 bases from J, the junction contained 3 bases not matched to a gene. Broader study findings: Later on, an analysis showed TCR association rates differing by HLA locus, with DRB1 the most and HLA-C the fewest.

Details on this clone: Its antigen is undetermined.

Sequencing was performed on PBMCs. The sequence came from a girl aged 2 to 9 in good health and CMV-seronegative. The chain combines TRBV4-1 with TRBJ1-1, with 9 bases fitting TRBD1. The chain's CDR3 is CASSAQGANTEAFF. CDR3 coding DNA: TGCGCCAGCAGCGCACAGGGGGCAAACACTGAAGCTTTCTTT.